Detailed here is one T cell receptor beta chain. The germline CDR1 and CDR2 sequences are MDHEN and SYDVKM. The V gene lost 7 bases and the J gene lost 8 bases, with 12 bases spanning the gap. The CDR3 has 12 amino acids. With a J-beta primer mix and a sample-barcoded 5' primer, a second PCR ran about 7 to 12 cycles. TCRdb fed the 5' RACE reads into MiXCR, producing one record per CDR3 protein. The sample shows about 780,000 distinct CDR3 sequences, 46% of them seen only once. These data originate in a study of blood T cells in healthy people across ages. Material: blood. This TCR came from an older man in good health. The chain links TRBV28 to TRBJ2-1, with no clear D. In nucleotides, the CDR3 is TGTGCCAGCAATAGAGGCGTCCATGAGCAGTTCTTC. Protein product: CASNRGVHEQFF. The whole variable domain, remainder taken from reference TRBV28 and TRBJ2-1, is DVKVTQSSRYLVKRTGEKVFLECVQDMDHENMFWYRQDPGLGLRLIYFSYDVKMKEKGDIPEGYSVSREKKERFSLILESASTNQTSMYLCASNRGVHEQFFGPGTRLTVL.